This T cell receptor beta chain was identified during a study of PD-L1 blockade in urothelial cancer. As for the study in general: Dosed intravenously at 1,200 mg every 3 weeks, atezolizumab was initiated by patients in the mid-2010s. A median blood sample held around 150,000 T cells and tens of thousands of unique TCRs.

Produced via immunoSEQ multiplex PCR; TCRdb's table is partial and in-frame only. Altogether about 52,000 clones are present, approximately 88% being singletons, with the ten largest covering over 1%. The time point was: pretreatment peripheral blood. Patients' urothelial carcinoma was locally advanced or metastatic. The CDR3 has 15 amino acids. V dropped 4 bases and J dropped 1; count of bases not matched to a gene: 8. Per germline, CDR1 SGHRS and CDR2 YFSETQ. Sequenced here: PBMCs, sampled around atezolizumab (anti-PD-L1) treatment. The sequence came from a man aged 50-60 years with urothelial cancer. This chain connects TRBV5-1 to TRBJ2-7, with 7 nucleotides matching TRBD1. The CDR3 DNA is TGCGCCAGCAGCCACGAGGACAGGCAATCCTACGAGCAGTACTTC. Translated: CASSHEDRQSYEQYF.